This TCR beta chain originates from a study of human T cells and chemical hapten exposure (dated by TCRdb to the early 2020s). Study-wide context: For sensitization, 2% DPC in acetone was applied to a roughly 2 cm by roughly 2 cm area of upper inner arm skin. Throughout the study period of roughly 24 weeks, patients also received therapeutic DPC doses to the scalp every week. Patch tests used Finn chambers with 0.01% DPC on the upper back, scored after 6 days by International Contact Dermatitis Research Group standards. The mostly female patient cohort included alopecia areata with under or over 50% scalp involvement, alopecia totalis and alopecia universalis. Libraries were combined into a pool for sequencing, and differences in TCR yield between samples came mainly from small differences in library volumes within the pool. This study followed changes in the peripheral blood TCR repertoire in vivo during primary and secondary sensitization of alopecia patients to the hapten diphenylcyclopropenone (DPC). Blood was sampled from patients pre-sensitization (week 0) and at 2, 6 and about 24 weeks after DPC sensitization. For TCR sequencing, blood came from 25 to 35 alopecia patients at anywhere from one to four time points (pre-sensitization, 2, 6 and 24 weeks).

Library method: RACE. The reads were generated on a NextSeq 500. During library preparation, unique molecular identifiers were attached to individual cDNA molecules so that TCRs could be counted in a quantitative, reproducible way. From each blood RNA sample, both TCR alpha and TCR beta chains were sequenced. The paper's data handling went like this. Samples had a median of 95,638 TCRs, with a range from about 23,224 to 750,000. The Decombinator software suite was used to annotate V, J and CDR3 in the TCR reads. For the PS versus PT1 abundance plots, all samples were subsampled to the same number of TCRs (28,000). Expanded TCRs were defined as absent before sensitization and observed at least eight times at the 2-week time point. The raw public reads went through TCRdb reprocessing: fastp at Q25, MiXCR clone calling, in-frame beta chains kept. Duplicate CDR3 protein sequences are folded into a single record with the most common DNA and genes. The V and J calls were not made by the authors but by TCRdb's processing. Here the sample has about 84,000 distinct CDR3 sequences; 11% occur a single time. The top ten constitute around 3.6% of the sample.

General findings and caveats noted by the study authors: Compared with pre-sensitization or healthy control sets, expanded TCRs formed significantly more large CDR3 similarity clusters, which is consistent with antigen-driven responses. After repeated subsampling, the strength of the expansion versus patch-test correlation and the threshold at which it became significant changed. DPC sensitization did not change how many TCRs were above 1 in 1000 frequency, and no evidence was found of alterations in global repertoire structure. Alopecia, a presumed autoimmune disease, was present in all patients, so the immune response of the patients might differ from that of healthy individuals. The number of PT1 expanded TCRs positively correlated with patch test score, significant at thresholds 8, 16 and 32 but not 4.

Trimmed from V: 5 bases; trimmed from J: 6 bases; junction bases lacking a gene match: 7. The CDR3 starts with the cysteine, ends with the phenylalanine, and has 17 residues. Of all the DNA, just the CDR3 is kept, 51 bases in frame from base 1. The intended sense of this specimen's time point label: patch test 3, about 24 weeks after DPC sensitization. This specimen's treatment or condition label, per the study, means: therapeutic diphenylcyclopropenone sensitization with weekly scalp DPC. Blood at each patch-test visit was drawn before the patch test was applied. Patients were considered eligible if aged 18 to 70, diagnosed with alopecia and deemed suitable for DPC therapy, and patients were excluded if pregnant. Total RNA was isolated from unfractionated whole blood collected in Tempus Blood RNA tubes. This clonotype has more than one count but fewer than ten. Its antigen remains unidentified. Per-base qualities were not stored, and no clone one base away is much larger.

The receptor comes from a woman in her forties or fifties with alopecia areata. Some clones in this sample may be carry-over from other donors' samples. The material sequenced was whole blood, taken in connection with sensitization to the hapten diphenylcyclopropenone (DPC). Here the chain combines TRBV12-3 or TRBV12-4 and TRBJ2-1; 16 bases in between match TRBD2. The CDR3 corresponds to CASSGGLAGGPGNEQFF. The DNA is TGTGCCAGCAGTGGGGGACTAGCGGGAGGGCCCGGCAATGAGCAGTTCTTC.